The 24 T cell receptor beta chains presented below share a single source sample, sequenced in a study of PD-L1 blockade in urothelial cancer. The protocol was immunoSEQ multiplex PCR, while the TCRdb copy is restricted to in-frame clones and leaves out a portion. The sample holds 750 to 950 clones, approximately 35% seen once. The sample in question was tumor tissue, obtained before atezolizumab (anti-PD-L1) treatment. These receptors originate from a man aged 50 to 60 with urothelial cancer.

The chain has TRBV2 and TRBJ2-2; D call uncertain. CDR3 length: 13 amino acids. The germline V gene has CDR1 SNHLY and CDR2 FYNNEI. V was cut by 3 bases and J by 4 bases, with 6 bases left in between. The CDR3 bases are TGTGCCAGCAGTGAGTGGACCACCGGGGAGCTGTTTTTT. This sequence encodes CASSEWTTGELFF.

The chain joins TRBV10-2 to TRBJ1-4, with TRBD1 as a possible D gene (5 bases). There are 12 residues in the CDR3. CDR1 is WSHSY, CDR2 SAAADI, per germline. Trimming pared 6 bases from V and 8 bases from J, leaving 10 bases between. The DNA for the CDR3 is TGCGCCAGCAGGGGACCCAGGGAAAAACTGTTTTTT. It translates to CASRGPREKLFF.

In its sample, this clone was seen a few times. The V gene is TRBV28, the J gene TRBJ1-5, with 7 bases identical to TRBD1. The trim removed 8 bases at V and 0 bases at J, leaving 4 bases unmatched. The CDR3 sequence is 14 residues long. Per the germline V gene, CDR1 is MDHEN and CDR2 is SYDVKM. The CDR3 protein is CASLQGYSNQPQHF. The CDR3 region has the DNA TGTGCCAGCTTACAGGGGTATAGCAATCAGCCCCAGCATTTT. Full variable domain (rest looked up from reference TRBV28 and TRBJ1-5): DVKVTQSSRYLVKRTGEKVFLECVQDMDHENMFWYRQDPGLGLRLIYFSYDVKMKEKGDIPEGYSVSREKKERFSLILESASTNQTSMYLCASLQGYSNQPQHFGDGTRLSIL.

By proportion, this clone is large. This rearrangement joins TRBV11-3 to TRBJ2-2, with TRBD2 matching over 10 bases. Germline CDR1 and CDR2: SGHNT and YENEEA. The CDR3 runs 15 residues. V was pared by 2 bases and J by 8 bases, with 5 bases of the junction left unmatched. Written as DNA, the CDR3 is TGTGCCAGCAGCTTAAGTGTACTAGCGGGAGGGGAGCTGTTTTTT. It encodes CASSLSVLAGGELFF. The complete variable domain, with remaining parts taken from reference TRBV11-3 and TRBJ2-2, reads EAGVVQSPRYKIIEKKQPVAFWCNPISGHNTLYWYLQNLGQGPELLIRYENEEAVDDSQLPKDRFSAERLKGVDSTLKIQPAELGDSAVYLCASSLSVLAGGELFFGEGSRLTVL.

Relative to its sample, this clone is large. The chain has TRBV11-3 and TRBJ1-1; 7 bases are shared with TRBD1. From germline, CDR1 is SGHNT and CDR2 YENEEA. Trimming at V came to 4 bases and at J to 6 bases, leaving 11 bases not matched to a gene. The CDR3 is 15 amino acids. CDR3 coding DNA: TGTGCCAGCAGCTCCCAGACAGGGAGGAAGGCTGAAGCTTTCTTT. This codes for CASSSQTGRKAEAFF.

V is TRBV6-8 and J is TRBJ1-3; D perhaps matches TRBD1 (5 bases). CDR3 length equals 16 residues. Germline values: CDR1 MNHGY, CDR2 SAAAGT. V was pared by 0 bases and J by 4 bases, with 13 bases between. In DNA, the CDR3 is TGTGCCAGCAGTTACTCGCCGGGGGAGGTCGGAAACACCATATATTTT. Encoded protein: CASSYSPGEVGNTIYF.

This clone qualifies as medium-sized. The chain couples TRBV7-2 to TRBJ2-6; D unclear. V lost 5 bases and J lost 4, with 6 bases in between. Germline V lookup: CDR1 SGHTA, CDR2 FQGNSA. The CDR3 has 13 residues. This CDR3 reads CASSLQGANVLTF. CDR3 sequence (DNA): TGTGCCAGCAGCCTCCAGGGGGCCAACGTCCTGACTTTC.

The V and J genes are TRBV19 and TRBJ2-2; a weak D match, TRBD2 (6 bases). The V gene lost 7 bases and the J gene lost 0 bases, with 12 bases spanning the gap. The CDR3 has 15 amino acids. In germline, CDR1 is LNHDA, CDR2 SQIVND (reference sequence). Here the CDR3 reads CASKEGSTNTGELFF. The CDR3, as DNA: TGTGCCAGTAAGGAGGGGTCAACGAACACCGGGGAGCTGTTTTTT.

The CDR3 nucleotides are TGTGCCAGCAGCCTAGTGGGGAGGTCTGAAGCTTTCTTT. Protein sequence: CASSLVGRSEAFF. This chain connects TRBV28 to TRBJ1-1; D not certain. The CDR3 covers 13 residues. The V end lost 6 bases, the J end lost 6 bases, and 14 bases lay between the germline ends. Germline loops: CDR1 MDHEN, CDR2 SYDVKM.

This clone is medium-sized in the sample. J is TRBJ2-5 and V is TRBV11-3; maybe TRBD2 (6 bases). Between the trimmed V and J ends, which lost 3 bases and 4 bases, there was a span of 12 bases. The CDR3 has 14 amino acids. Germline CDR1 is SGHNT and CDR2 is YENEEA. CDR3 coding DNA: TGTGCCAGCAGCTTGAGGACTATCTCAGAGACCCAGTACTTC. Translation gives CASSLRTISETQYF. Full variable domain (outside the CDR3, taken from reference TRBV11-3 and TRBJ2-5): EAGVVQSPRYKIIEKKQPVAFWCNPISGHNTLYWYLQNLGQGPELLIRYENEEAVDDSQLPKDRFSAERLKGVDSTLKIQPAELGDSAVYLCASSLRTISETQYFGPGTRLLVL.

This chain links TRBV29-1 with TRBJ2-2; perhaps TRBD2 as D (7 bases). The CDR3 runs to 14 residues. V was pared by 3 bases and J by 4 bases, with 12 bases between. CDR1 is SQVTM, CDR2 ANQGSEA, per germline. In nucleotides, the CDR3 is TGCAGCGTTGATCGGGGAGGGGGCACCGGGGAGCTGTTTTTT. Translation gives CSVDRGGGTGELFF.

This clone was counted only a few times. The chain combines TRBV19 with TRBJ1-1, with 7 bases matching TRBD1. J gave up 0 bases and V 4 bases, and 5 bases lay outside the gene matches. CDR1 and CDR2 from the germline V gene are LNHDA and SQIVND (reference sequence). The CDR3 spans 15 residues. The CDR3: CASSSDRVMNTEAFF. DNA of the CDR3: TGTGCCAGTAGTAGTGACAGGGTGATGAACACTGAAGCTTTCTTT.

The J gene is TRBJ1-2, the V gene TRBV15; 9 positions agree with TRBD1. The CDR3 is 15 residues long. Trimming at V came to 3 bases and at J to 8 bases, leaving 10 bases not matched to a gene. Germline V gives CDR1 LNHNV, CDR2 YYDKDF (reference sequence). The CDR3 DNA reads TGTGCCACCAGCAGGGGATACGGACAGGGGTACGGCTACACCTTC. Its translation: CATSRGYGQGYGYTF.

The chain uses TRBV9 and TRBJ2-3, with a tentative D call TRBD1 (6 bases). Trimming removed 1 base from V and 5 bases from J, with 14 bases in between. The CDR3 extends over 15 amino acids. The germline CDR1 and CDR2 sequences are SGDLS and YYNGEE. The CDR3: CASSVTQGPRDTQYF. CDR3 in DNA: TGTGCCAGCAGCGTAACCCAGGGGCCACGAGATACGCAGTATTTT.

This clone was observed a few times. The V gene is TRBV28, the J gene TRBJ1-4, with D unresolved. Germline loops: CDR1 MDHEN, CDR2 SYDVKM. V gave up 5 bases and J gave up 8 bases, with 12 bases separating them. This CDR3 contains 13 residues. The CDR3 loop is CASSTQSGEKLFF. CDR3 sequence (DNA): TGTGCCAGCAGTACCCAGAGCGGCGAAAAACTGTTTTTT.

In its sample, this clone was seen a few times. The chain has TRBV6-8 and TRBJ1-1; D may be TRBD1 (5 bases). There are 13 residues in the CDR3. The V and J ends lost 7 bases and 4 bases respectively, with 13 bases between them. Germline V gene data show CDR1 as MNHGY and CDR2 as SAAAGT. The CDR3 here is CASTNWGGTEAFF. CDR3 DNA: TGTGCCAGCACCAACTGGGGGGGCACTGAAGCTTTCTTT.

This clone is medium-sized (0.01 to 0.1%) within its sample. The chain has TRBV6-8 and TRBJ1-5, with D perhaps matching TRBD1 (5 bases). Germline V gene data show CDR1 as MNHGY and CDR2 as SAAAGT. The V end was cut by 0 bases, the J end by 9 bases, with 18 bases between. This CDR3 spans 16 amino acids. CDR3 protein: CASSYSGGTSSGPQHF. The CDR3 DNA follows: TGTGCCAGCAGTTACTCCGGGGGGACTAGCTCGGGGCCCCAGCATTTT.

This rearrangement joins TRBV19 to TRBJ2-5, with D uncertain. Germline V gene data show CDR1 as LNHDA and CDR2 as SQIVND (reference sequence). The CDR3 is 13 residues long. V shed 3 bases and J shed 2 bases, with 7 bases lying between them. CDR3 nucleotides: TGTGCCAGTAGTATTCTAGTACAAGAGACCCAGTACTTC. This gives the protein CASSILVQETQYF.

CDR3 sequence reads: CASSSEWMQPQHF. The DNA for the CDR3 is TGTGCCAGCAGTTCGGAATGGATGCAGCCCCAGCATTTT. V is TRBV6-8 and J is TRBJ1-5; D not certain. The V end lost 4 bases, the J end lost 7 bases, and 11 bases lay between the germline ends. CDR3 length equals 13 residues. Germline V gives CDR1 MNHGY, CDR2 SAAAGT.

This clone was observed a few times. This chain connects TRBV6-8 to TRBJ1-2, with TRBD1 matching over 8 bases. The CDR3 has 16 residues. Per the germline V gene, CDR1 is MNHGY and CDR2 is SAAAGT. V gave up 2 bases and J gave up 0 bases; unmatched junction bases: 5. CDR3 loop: CASSYGSGGPNYGYTF. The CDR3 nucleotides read TGTGCCAGCAGTTACGGATCAGGGGGCCCTAACTATGGCTACACCTTC.

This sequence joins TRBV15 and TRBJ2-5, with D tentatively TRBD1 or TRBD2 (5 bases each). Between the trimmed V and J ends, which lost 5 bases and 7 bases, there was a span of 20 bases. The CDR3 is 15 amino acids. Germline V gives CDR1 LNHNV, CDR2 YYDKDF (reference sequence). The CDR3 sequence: CATSARTGAVATQYF. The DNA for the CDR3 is TGTGCCACCAGCGCCCGTACCGGGGCCGTCGCGACCCAGTACTTC.

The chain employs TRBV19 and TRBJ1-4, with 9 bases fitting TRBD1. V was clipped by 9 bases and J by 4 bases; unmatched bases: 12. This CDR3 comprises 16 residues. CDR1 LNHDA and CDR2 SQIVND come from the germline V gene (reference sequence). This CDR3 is CASTGTGNIHNEKLFF. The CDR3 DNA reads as TGTGCCAGCACCGGGACAGGGAATATTCATAATGAAAAACTGTTTTTT.

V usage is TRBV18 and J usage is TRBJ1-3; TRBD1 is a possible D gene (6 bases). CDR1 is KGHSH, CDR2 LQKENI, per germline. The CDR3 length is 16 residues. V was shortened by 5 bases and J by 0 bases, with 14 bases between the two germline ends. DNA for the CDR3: TGTGCCAGCTCATCGGGGGCTTCCTTCTCTGGAAACACCATATATTTT. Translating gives CASSSGASFSGNTIYF.

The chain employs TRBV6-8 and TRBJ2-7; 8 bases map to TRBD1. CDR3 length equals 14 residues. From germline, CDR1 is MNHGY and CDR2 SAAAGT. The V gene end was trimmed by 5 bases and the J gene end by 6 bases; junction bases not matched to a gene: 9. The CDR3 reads CASSALRQGREQYV. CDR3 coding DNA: TGTGCCAGCAGTGCTCTTCGACAGGGGCGCGAGCAGTACGTC.